This T cell receptor beta chain was found in a study of blood T cell repertoires in COVID-19. Across the study: Sites in the United States, Italy and Spain provided acute and convalescent COVID-19 samples. In each case, the material was cDNA or gDNA derived from T cells, B-cell-depleted T cells, or PBMCs.

In the study's own analysis: Researchers report that nucleated cell counts were estimated from reference gene primer amplification. Measured with immunoSEQ multiplex PCR; TCRdb has only the in-frame clones, and not every one. That table is the source of V, J and clone size, and D and trimming were worked out from the DNA. Altogether around 240,000 clones are present, 70% to 90% being singletons, with the ten largest covering just over 3%. V lost 1 base, J lost 2 bases, and 10 bases lay in between. This CDR3 spans 15 amino acids. From germline, CDR1 is SGHTA and CDR2 FQGNSA. The rearrangement links TRBV7-2 to TRBJ2-3, with a tentative D call TRBD2 (6 bases). The sequencing sample was made of peripheral blood. This TCR was sampled from a woman aged 25 to 45 who had recovered from COVID-19. CDR3 loop: CASSLVAGFTDTQYF. In nucleotides, the CDR3 is TGTGCCAGCAGCTTAGTGGCGGGGTTCACAGATACGCAGTATTTT.